This T cell receptor (beta chain) derives from a study of cytomegalovirus exposure and HLA in healthy donors. Study overall: Drawn from HLA-typed donors, 65 million to 100 million unique TCRs were held in an early data release.

To note about this clone: The target antigen is unknown.

The germline gives CDR1 SGHDN, CDR2 FVKESK. The CDR3 has 17 amino acids. Trimming left V 1 base short and J 1 base short, with 15 bases between. With 60 Vbeta and 13 Jbeta primers, the PCR was carried out. The table came from immunoSEQ multiplex PCR; TCRdb's copy has only in-frame clones and leaves some out. The repertoire holds about 170,000 clones, with approximately 71% as singletons. Study-wide results and limits: Differences between HLA loci emerged in a later analysis of TCR association rates, with DRB1 most and HLA-C fewest.

Healthy bone marrow donors made up the donors. The clonotype was recovered from a woman aged 18-29 years in good health and CMV-seropositive. Sequences were obtained from PBMCs. The chain employs TRBV14 and TRBJ2-3; possibly TRBD1 for D (5 bases). The CDR3 region has the DNA TGTGCCAGCAGCCAAGTTGGGGTTTGGGGCGGCACAGATACGCAGTATTTT. Translating it yields CASSQVGVWGGTDTQYF. Looking up the rest from reference TRBV14 and TRBJ2-3 gives the full variable domain: EAGVTQFPSHSVIEKGQTVTLRCDPISGHDNLYWYRRVMGKEIKFLLHFVKESKQDESGMPNNRFLAERTGGTYSTLKVQPAELEDSGVYFCASSQVGVWGGTDTQYFGPGTRLTVL.